The entry below gives a single T cell receptor beta chain sequence along with its context. What it binds is not known. A read error may account for a junction end that differs from germline. This record belongs to a study of cytomegalovirus exposure and HLA in healthy donors. Study-wide context: Around 190 million T cells yielded 90 million to 130 million unique TCR beta sequences, as an earlier analysis found. Study-wide points: Later analysis suggested links between common viral pathogens and several top significant clusters. Later on, a genetic analysis was performed. It linked a missense variant in DCLRE1C with V- and J-gene trimming of TCR beta. There were reportedly fewer N-insertions in an Asian-associated ancestry cluster than the approximately 600-donor mean, in a later analysis.

PCR involved 60 Vbeta and 13 Jbeta primers. Generated by immunoSEQ multiplex PCR, the TCRdb table keeps only in-frame clones and is missing some. The sample has around 37,000 clones; 70% to 75% are singletons. The sequenced sample was PBMCs. This receptor was taken from a man aged 25 to 40 in good health and CMV-seronegative.

The CDR3 region has the DNA TGCAGCGTTGAAGATCGGGGGGGCTACCCCTTC. Its protein product is CSVEDRGGYPF. V is TRBV29-1 and J is TRBJ1-2, with a weak D call TRBD1 (6 bases). Germline CDR1 reads SQVTM; CDR2 reads ANQGSEA. The CDR3 spans 11 residues.